The entry below gives a single T cell receptor (beta chain) sequence along with its context. Its cognate antigen is unknown. This sample is part of a study of shared clonotypes between healthy human individuals. Produced via immunoSEQ multiplex PCR; TCRdb's table is partial and in-frame only. The data contain more than 2 million clones, 90% to 95% of them seen just once; the ten biggest clones take up roughly 0.13%. General observations from the study: The study found roughly 5% of naive CD4 clonotypes shared across a few donors.

The sequencing sample was made of naive CD4+ T cells sorted from blood. Subset indicated: CD45RA+ positively selected. This receptor was identified in a man between 18 and 29 years old in good health.

The CDR3 spells CASSVTRAGSEKLFF. The CDR3 nucleotides read TGTGCCAGCAGTGTTACTCGGGCAGGGTCGGAAAAACTGTTTTTT. The genes are TRBV2 and TRBJ1-4, with D perhaps matching TRBD1 (5 bases). V lost 4 bases and J 8 bases, leaving 17 bases between the germline ends. The CDR3 is 15 residues long. From germline, CDR1 is SNHLY and CDR2 FYNNEI.